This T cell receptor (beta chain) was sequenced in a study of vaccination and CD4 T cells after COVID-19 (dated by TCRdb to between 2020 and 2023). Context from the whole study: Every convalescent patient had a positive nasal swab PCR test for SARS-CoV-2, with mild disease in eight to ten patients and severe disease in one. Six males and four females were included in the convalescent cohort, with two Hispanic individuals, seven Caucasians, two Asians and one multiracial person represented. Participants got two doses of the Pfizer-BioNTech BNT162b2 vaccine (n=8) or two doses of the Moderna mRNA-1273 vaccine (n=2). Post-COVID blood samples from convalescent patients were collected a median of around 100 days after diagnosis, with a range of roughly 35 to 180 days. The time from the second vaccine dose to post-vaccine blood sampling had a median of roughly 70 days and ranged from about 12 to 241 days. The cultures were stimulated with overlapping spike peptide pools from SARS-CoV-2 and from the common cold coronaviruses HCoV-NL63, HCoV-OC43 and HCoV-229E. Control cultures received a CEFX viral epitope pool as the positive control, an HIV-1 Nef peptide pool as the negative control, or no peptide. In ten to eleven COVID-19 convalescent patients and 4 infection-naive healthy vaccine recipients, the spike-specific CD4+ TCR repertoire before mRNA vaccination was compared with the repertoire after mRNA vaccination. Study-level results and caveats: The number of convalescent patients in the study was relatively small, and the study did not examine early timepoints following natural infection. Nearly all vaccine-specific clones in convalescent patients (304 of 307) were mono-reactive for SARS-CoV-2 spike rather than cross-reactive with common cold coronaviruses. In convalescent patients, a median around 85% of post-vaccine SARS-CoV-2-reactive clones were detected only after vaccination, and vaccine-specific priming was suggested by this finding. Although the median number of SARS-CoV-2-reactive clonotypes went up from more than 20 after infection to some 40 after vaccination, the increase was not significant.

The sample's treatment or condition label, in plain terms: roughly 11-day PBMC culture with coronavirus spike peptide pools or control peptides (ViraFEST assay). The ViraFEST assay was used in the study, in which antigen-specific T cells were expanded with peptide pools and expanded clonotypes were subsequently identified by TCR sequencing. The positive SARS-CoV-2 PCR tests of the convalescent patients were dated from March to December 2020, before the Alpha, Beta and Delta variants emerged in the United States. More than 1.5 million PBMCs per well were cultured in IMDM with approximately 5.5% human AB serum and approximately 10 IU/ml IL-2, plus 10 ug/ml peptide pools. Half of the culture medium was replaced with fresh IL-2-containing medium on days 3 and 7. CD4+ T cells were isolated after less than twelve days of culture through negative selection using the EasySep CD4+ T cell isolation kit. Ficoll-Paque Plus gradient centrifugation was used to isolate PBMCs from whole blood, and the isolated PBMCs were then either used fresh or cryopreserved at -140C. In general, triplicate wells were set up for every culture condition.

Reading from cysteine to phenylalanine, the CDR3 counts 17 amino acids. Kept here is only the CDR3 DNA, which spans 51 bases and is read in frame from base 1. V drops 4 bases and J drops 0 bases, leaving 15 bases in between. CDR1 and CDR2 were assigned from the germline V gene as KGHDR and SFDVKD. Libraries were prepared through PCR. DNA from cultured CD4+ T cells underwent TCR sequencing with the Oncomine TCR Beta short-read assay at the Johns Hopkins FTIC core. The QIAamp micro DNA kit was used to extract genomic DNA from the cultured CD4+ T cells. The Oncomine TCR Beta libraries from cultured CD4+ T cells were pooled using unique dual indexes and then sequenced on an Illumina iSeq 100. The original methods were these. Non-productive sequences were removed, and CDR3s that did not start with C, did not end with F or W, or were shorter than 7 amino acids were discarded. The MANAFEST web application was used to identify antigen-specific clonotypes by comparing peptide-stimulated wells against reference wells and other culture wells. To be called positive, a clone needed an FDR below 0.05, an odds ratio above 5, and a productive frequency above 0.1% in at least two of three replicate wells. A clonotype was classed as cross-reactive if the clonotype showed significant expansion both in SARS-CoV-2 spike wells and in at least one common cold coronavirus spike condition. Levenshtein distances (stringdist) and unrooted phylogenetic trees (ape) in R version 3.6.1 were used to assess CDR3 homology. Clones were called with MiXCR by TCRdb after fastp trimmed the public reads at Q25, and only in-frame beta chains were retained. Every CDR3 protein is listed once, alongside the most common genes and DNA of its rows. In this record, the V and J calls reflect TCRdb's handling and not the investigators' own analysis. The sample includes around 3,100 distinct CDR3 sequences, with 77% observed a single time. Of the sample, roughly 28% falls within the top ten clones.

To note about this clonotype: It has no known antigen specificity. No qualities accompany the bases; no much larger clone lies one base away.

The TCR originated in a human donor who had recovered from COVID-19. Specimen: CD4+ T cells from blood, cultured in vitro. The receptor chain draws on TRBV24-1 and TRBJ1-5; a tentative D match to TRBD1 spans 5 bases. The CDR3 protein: CATSDPRGGDSNQPQHF. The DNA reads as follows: TGTGCCACCAGTGACCCTAGGGGCGGAGATAGCAATCAGCCCCAGCATTTT.